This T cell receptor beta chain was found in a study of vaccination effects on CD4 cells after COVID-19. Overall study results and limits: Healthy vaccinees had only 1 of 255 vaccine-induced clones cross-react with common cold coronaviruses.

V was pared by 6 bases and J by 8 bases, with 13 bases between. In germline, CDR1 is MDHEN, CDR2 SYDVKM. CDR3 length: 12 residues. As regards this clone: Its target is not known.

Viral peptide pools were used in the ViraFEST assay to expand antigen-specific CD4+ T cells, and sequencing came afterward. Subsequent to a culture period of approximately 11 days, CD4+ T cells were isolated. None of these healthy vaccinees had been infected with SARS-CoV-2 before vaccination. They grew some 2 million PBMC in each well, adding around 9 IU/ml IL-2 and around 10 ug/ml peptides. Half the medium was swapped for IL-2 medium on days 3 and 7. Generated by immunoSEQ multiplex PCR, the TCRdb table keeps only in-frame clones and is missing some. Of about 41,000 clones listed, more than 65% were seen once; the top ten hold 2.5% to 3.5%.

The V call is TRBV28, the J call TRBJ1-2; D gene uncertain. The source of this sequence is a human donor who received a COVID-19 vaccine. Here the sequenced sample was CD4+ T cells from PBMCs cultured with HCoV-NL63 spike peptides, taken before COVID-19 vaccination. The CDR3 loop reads CASRPPVGGYTF. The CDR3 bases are TGTGCCAGCAGACCCCCGGTGGGGGGCTACACCTTC.